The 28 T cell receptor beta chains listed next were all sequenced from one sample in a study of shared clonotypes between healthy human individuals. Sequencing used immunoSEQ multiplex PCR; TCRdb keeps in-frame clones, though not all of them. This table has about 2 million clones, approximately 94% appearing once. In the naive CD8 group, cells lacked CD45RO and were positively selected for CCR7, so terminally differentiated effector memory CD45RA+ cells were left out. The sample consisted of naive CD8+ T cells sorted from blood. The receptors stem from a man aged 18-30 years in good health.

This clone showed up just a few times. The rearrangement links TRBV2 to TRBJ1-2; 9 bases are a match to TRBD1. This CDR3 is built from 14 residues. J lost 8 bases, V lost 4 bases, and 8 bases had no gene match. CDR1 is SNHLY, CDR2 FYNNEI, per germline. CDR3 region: CASSGGQGPRGYTF. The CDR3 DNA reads TGTGCCAGCAGTGGGGGACAGGGCCCCCGGGGCTACACCTTC.

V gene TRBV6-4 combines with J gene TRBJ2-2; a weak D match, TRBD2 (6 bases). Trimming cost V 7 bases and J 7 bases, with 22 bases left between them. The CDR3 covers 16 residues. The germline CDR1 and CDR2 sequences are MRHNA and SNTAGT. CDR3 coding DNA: TGTGCCAGCACCTTAAATCGGGAGTTACACGACGGGGAGCTGTTTTTT. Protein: CASTLNRELHDGELFF.

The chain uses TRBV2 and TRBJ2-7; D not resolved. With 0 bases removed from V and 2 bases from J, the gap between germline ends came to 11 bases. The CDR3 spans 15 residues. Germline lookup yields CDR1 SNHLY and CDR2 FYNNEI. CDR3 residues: CASSEAPGTTYEQYF. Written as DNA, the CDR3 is TGTGCCAGCAGTGAAGCCCCAGGAACAACCTACGAGCAGTACTTC.

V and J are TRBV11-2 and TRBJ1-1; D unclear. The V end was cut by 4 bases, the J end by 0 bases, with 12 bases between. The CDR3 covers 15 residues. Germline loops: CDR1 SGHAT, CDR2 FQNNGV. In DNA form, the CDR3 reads TGTGCCAGCAGCTCCCACGCCTCAATGAACACTGAAGCTTTCTTT. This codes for CASSSHASMNTEAFF.

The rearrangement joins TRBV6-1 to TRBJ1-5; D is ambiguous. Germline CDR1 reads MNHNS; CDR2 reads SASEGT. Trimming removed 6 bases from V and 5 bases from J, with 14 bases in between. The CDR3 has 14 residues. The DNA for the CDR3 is TGTGCCAGCAGCTCTCCGGTCTCATATCAGCCCCAGCATTTT. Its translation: CASSSPVSYQPQHF.

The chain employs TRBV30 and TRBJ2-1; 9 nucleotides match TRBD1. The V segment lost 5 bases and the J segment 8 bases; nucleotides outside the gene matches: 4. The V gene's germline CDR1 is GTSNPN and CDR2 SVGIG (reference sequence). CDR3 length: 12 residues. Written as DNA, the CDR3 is TGTGCCTGGGGGGACAGGGCCTATGAGCAGTTCTTC. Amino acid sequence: CAWGDRAYEQFF.

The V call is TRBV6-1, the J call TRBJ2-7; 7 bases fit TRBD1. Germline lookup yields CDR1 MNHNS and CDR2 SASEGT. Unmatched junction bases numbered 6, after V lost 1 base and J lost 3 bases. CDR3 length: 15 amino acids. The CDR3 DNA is TGTGCCAGCAGTGAAGGACAGGGTGAGAACTACGAGCAGTACTTC. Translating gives CASSEGQGENYEQYF.

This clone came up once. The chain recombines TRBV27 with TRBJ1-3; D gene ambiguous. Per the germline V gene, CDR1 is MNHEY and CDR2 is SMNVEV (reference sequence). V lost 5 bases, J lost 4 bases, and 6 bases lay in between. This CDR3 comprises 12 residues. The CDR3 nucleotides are TGTGCCAGCAGTCCCGACGGAAACACCATATATTTT. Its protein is CASSPDGNTIYF.

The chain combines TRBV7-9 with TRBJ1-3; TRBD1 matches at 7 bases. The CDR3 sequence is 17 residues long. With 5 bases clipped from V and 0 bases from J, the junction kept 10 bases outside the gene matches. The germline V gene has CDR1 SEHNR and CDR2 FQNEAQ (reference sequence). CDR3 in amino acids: CASSPSRGQGSGNTIYF. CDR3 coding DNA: TGTGCCAGCAGCCCCTCGAGGGGGCAGGGCTCTGGAAACACCATATATTTT.

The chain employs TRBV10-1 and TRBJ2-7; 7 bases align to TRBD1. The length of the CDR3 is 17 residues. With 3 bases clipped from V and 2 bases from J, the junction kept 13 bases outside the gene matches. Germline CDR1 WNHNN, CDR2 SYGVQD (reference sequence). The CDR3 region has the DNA TGCGCCAGCAGTGATTCGGCCAGGGGGATCCCGACCTACGAGCAGTACTTC. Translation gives CASSDSARGIPTYEQYF.

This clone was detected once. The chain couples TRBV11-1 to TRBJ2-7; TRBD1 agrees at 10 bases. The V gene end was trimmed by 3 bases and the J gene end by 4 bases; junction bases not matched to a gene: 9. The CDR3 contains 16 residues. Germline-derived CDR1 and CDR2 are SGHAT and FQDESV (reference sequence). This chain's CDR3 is CASSFSSGTGVYEQYF. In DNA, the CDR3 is TGTGCCAGCAGCTTCTCCTCCGGGACAGGGGTTTACGAGCAGTACTTC.

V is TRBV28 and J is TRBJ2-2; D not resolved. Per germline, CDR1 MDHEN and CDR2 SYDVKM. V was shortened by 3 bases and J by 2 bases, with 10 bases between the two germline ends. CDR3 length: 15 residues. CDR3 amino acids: CASSFIAANTGELFF. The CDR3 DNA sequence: TGTGCCAGCAGTTTCATCGCAGCCAACACCGGGGAGCTGTTTTTT.

This chain's CDR3 is CASSVYSGTSYEQYF. The CDR3 DNA reads TGTGCCAGCAGTGTATATAGCGGGACGTCCTACGAGCAGTACTTC. The chain links TRBV11-2 to TRBJ2-7; 8 positions agree with TRBD2. Germline CDR1 and CDR2: SGHAT and FQNNGV. Trimming removed 6 bases from V and 1 base from J; junction bases left unmatched: 8. CDR3 size: 15 residues.

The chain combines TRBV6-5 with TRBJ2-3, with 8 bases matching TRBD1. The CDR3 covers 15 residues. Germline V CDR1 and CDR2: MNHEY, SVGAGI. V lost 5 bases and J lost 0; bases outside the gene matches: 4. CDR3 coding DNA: TGTGCCAGCAGTCGGACAGGGTTCAGCACAGATACGCAGTATTTT. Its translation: CASSRTGFSTDTQYF.

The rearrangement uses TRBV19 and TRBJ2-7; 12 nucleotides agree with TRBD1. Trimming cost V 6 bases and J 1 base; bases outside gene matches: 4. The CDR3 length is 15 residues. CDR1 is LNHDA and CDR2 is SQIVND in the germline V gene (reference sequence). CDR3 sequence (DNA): TGTGCCAGTAGCACGGGACAGGGGGCATCCTACGAGCAGTACTTC. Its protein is CASSTGQGASYEQYF.

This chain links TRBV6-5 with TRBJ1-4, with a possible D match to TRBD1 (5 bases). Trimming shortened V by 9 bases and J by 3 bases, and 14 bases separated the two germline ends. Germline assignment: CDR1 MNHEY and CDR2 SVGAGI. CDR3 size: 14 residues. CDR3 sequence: CASGDRGANEKLFF. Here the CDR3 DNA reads TGTGCCAGTGGAGACAGAGGGGCTAATGAAAAACTGTTTTTT.

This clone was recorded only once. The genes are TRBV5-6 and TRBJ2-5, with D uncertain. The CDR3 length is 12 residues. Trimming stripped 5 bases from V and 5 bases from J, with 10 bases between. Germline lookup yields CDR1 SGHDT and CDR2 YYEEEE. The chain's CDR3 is CASRGNGETQYF. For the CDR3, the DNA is TGTGCCAGCAGGGGTAATGGGGAGACCCAGTACTTC.

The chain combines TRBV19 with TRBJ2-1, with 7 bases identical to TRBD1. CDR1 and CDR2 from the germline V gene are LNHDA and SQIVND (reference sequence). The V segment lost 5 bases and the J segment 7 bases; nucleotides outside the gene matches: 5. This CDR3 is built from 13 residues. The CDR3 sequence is CASSDIQGNEQFF. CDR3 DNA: TGTGCCAGTAGTGATATACAGGGGAATGAGCAGTTCTTC. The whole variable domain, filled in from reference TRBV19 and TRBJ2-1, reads DGGITQSPKYLFRKEGQNVTLSCEQNLNHDAMYWYRQDPGQGLRLIYYSQIVNDFQKGDIAEGYSVSREKKESFPLTVTSAQKNPTAFYLCASSDIQGNEQFFGPGTRLTVL.

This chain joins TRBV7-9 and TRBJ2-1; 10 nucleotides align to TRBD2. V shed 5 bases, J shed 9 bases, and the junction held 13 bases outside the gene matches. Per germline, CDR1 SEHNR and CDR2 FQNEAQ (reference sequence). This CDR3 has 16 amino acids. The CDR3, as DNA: TGTGCCAGCAGCCCCCCCCGAGCGGGAGGGCCCTCTGAGCAGTTCTTC. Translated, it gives CASSPPRAGGPSEQFF.

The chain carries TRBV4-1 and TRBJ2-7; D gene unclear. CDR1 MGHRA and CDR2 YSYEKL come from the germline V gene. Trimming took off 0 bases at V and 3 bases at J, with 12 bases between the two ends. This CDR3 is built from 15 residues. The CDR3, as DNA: TGCGCCAGCAGCCAAGAAGCCAGTGTCGGCTACGAGCAGTACTTC. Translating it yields CASSQEASVGYEQYF.

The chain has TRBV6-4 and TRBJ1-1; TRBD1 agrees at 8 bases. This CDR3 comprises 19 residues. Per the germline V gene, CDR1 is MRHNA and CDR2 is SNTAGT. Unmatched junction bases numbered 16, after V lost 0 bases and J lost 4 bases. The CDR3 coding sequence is TGTGCCAGCAGTGACTCCCTCGACAGGGGTTCCCCCGGGGGCACTGAAGCTTTCTTT. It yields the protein CASSDSLDRGSPGGTEAFF.

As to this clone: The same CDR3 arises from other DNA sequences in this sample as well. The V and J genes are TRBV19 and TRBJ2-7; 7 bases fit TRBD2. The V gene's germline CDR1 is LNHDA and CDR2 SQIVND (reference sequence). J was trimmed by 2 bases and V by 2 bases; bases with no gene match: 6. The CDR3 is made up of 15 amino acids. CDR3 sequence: CASSITGGSTYEQYF. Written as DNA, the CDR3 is TGTGCCAGTAGTATAACTGGCGGGAGCACCTACGAGCAGTACTTC.

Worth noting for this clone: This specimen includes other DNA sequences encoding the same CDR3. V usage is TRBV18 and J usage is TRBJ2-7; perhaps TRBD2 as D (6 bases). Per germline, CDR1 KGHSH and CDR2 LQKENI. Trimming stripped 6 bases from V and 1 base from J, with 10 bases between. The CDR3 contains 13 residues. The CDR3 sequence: CASSSGSSYEQYF. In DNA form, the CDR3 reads TGTGCCAGCTCTAGCGGCTCTTCCTACGAGCAGTACTTC.

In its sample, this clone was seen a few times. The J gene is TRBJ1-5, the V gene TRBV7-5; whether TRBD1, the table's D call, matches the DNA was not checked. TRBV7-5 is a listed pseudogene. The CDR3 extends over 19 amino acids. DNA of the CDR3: TGTGCCAGAAGCTTAGCGGACCTCTCTCGGGACAGGAGCCATCAGCCCCAGCATTTT. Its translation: CARSLADLSRDRSHQPQHF.

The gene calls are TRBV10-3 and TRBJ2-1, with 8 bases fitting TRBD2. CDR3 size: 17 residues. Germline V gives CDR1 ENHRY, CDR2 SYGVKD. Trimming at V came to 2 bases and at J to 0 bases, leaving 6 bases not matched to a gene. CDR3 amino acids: CAISEGFTSGSYNEQFF. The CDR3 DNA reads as TGTGCCATCAGTGAGGGCTTCACTAGCGGCTCCTACAATGAGCAGTTCTTC.

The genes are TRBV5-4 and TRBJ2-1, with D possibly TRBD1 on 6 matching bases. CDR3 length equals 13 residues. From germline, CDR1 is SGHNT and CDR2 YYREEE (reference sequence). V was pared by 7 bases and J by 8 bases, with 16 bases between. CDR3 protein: CASGQGNKDEQFF. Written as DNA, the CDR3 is TGTGCCAGCGGGCAGGGGAATAAGGATGAGCAGTTCTTC.

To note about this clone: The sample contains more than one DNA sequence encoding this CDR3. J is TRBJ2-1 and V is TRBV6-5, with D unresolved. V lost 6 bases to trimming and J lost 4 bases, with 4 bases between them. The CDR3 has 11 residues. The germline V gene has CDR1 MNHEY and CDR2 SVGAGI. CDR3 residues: CASSVYNEQFF. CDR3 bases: TGTGCCAGCAGCGTATACAATGAGCAGTTCTTC.

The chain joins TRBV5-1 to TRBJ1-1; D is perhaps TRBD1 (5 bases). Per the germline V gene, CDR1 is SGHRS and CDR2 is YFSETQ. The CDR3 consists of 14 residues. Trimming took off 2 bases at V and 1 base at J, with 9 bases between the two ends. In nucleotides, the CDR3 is TGCGCCAGCAGCTTTACCAGGGCGAACACTGAAGCTTTCTTT. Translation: CASSFTRANTEAFF.